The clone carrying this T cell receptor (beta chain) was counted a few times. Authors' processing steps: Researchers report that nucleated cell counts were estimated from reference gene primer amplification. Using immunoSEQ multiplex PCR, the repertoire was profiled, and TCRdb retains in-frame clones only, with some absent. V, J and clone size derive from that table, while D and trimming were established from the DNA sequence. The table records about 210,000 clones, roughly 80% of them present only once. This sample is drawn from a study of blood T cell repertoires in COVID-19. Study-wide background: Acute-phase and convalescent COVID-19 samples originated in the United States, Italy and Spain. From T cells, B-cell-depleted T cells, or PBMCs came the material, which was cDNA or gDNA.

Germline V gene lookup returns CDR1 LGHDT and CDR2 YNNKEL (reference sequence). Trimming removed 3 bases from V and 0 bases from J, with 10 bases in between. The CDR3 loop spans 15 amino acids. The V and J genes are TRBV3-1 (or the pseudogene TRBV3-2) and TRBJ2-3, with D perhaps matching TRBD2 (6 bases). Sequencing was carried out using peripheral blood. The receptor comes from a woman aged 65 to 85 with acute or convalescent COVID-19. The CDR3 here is CASSHSSESTDTQYF. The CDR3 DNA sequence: TGTGCCAGCAGCCATTCTAGCGAGAGCACAGATACGCAGTATTTT.